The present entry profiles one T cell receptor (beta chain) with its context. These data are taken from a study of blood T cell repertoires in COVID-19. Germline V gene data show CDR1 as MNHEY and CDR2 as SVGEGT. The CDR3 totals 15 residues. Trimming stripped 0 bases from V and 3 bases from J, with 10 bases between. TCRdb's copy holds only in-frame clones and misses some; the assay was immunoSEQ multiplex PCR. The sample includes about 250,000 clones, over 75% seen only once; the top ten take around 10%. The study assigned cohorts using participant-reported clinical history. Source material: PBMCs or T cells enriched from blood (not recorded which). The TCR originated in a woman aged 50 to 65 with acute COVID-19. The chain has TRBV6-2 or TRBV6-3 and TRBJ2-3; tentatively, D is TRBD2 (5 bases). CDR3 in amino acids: CASSYSSVPTDTQYF. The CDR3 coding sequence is TGTGCCAGCAGTTACTCTAGCGTGCCTACAGATACGCAGTATTTT.